These 5 T cell receptor beta chains came from one sample sequenced in a study of tumor-infiltrating lymphocytes in primary liver carcinoma. TCR beta cDNA was prepared out of around 460 ng total RNA by means of a constant-region primer. Each TCR beta library was derived from three nested multiplex PCR rounds that employed slightly modified ARM-PCR. In the first two PCR rounds, TRBV1-TRBV30 forward primers were paired with a C-beta reverse primer, and each round lasted approximately 10 cycles. TCRdb reprocessed the multiplex PCR reads with MiXCR, giving one entry per CDR3 protein. The sample includes 95,000 to 100,000 distinct CDR3 sequences, under 70% of them seen just once. The tissue used was unsorted bulk material of roughly 17-33 mg. RNA and DNA were co-extracted from it with the AllPrep DNA/RNA mini kit. The sequenced sample was liver tumor tissue from sampling region 2. Indicated subset: tumor region T2, inferior pole. These receptors came from a woman aged 60 to 75 with primary liver carcinoma and hepatitis B virus infection.

This clonotype occurred a few times. A junction end diverges from the germline sequence, so it may reflect a read error. The chain couples TRBV29-1 to TRBJ2-1; 10 bases match TRBD2. This CDR3 is built from 15 residues. The germline gives CDR1 SQVTM, CDR2 ANQGSEA. The CDR3 DNA reads TGCAGCGTTGAGCGGCTAGCGGGAGAGGATAATGAGCAGTCCTTC. The encoded protein is CSVERLAGEDNEQSF.

On this clonotype: Likely a read error: the CDR3 ends without its conserved phenylalanine or tryptophan. V and J are TRBV11-2 and TRBJ2-5, with a possible D match to TRBD1 (5 bases). V lost 9 bases, J lost 7 bases, and 15 bases lay in between. CDR1 is SGHAT and CDR2 is FQNNGV in the germline V gene. The CDR3 sequence is 12 residues long. For the CDR3, the DNA is TGTGCCAGTAACCTCCCGGACACGACCCAGTACTTA. This encodes CASNLPDTTQYL.

Remarks on this clonotype: A much more abundant neighbour one base away suggests this may be a read error. The genes are TRBV28 and TRBJ1-3; D remains unclear. Per the germline V gene, CDR1 is MDHEN and CDR2 is SYDVKM. Trimming pared 5 bases from V and 4 bases from J, leaving 21 bases between. This CDR3 spans 17 amino acids. In DNA, the CDR3 is TGTGCCAGCAGTGACTCCTCCAGGAGGCAGACGGGAAACACCATATATTTT. It translates to CASSDSSRRQTGNTIYF. Filled out from reference TRBV28 and TRBJ1-3, the complete variable domain reads DVKVTQSSRYLVKRTGEKVFLECVQDMDHENMFWYRQDPGLGLRLIYFSYDVKMKEKGDIPEGYSVSREKKERFSLILESASTNQTSMYLCASSDSSRRQTGNTIYFGEGSWLTVV.

With regard to this clonotype: Germline is not matched at one junction end, which may reflect a read error. V usage is TRBV11-2 and J usage is TRBJ2-7; 7 bases are a match to TRBD2. Per germline, CDR1 SGHAT and CDR2 FQNNGV. CDR3 size: 16 residues. This CDR3 reads CAGSRLSGKGACEQYF. The CDR3 DNA sequence: TGTGCCGGCAGCCGTTTAAGCGGGAAAGGGGCCTGCGAGCAGTACTTC. Complete variable domain (other parts from reference TRBV11-2 and TRBJ2-7): EAGVAQSPRYKIIEKRQSVAFWCNPISGHATLYWYQQILGQGPKLLIQFQNNGVVDDSQLPKDRFSAERLKGVDSTLKIQPAKLEDSAVYLCAGSRLSGKGACEQYFGPGTRLTVT.

This clonotype was seen repeatedly, ten times or more. A read error may explain this, as a much larger clone is one base away. The DNA is left out, because the CDR3 cannot be placed on it with certainty; the CDR3 is given as TCRdb lists it. The chain joins TRBV29-1 to TRBJ2-7. The CDR3 length is 12 residues, termini included. CDR1 and CDR2 (germline): SQVTM, ANQGSEA. The chain's CDR3 is CSVAGGSYEQHF.